The 6 T cell receptor beta chains given below trace back to one sample, sequenced in a study of T cells in Graves' hyperthyroidism and ophthalmopathy. RNA transcripts yielded amplified TCR beta CDR3 regions. The HTBI primer set served for first-round RT-PCR of the TCR CDR3. TCRdb ran MiXCR on the multiplex PCR reads and lists one entry per CDR3 protein. Here the sample spans over 700,000 distinct CDR3 sequences, under 45% being singletons. Sample: blood. The source of these receptors is a woman aged 40-49 years with Graves' hyperthyroidism.

V is TRBV19 and J is TRBJ1-1; 10 bases line up with TRBD1. This CDR3 comprises 14 residues. J was trimmed by 7 bases and V by 9 bases; bases with no gene match: 11. Germline V lookup: CDR1 LNHDA, CDR2 SQIVND (reference sequence). Here the CDR3 reads CASTSRDRGSEAFF. CDR3 DNA sequence: TGTGCCAGCACGTCCCGGGACAGGGGAAGTGAAGCTTTCTTT.

This clonotype was counted many times. The chain uses TRBV20-1 and TRBJ1-2; D unclear. Between the trimmed V and J ends, which lost 6 bases and 4 bases, there was a span of 12 bases. Germline CDR1 DFQATT, CDR2 SNEGSKA (reference sequence). The CDR3 runs to 12 residues. This CDR3 is CSAQDLPYGYTF. The DNA of the CDR3 is TGCAGTGCCCAGGACCTCCCCTATGGCTACACCTTC.

This clonotype was observed at least ten times. The rearrangement links TRBV20-1 to TRBJ1-5; TRBD1 matches at 8 bases. Per germline, CDR1 DFQATT and CDR2 SNEGSKA (reference sequence). V lost 1 base, J lost 6 bases, and 5 bases stayed unmatched. The CDR3 length is 14 residues. CDR3 sequence (DNA): TGCAGTGCTAGAGGAGCGACAGGGGCTCAGCCCCAGCATTTT. Encoded protein: CSARGATGAQPQHF.

The rearrangement joins TRBV7-2 to TRBJ1-4, with a possible D match to TRBD1 (5 bases). CDR3 length: 13 amino acids. Looked up from germline, CDR1 is SGHTA and CDR2 is FQGNSA. The V end lost 5 bases, the J end lost 4 bases, and 8 bases lay between the germline ends. CDR3 nucleotides: TGTGCCAGCAGCCGGGACCTTAATGAAAAACTGTTTTTT. This codes for CASSRDLNEKLFF. Looking up the rest from reference TRBV7-2 and TRBJ1-4 gives the full variable domain: GAGVSQSPSNKVTEKGKDVELRCDPISGHTALYWYRQSLGQGLEFLIYFQGNSAPDKSGLPSDRFSAERTGGSVSTLTIQRTQQEDSAVYLCASSRDLNEKLFFGSGTQLSVL.

This clonotype was seen more than once but under ten times. The chain has TRBV6-5 and TRBJ1-4; 7 positions match TRBD1. Germline V CDR1 and CDR2: MNHEY, SVGAGI. V lost 6 bases to trimming and J lost 3 bases; unmatched junction nucleotides: 7. The CDR3 covers 15 residues. Written as DNA, the CDR3 is TGTGCCAGCAGAGAGATGCAGGGGGCTAATGAAAAACTGTTTTTT. Residues: CASREMQGANEKLFF.

This clonotype has a count of ten or more. This chain joins TRBV19 and TRBJ1-2; D is unclear. This CDR3 has 14 amino acids. The germline V gene encodes CDR1 LNHDA and CDR2 SQIVND (reference sequence). The V end lost 3 bases, the J end lost 4 bases, and 12 bases lay between the germline ends. The CDR3, as DNA: TGTGCCAGTAGTATCGTTCAGAGCTCCTATGGCTACACCTTC. This codes for CASSIVQSSYGYTF.